Shown below are 25 T cell receptor beta chains from a single sample sequenced in a study of cytomegalovirus exposure and HLA in healthy donors. PCR employed 60 Vbeta and 13 Jbeta primers. Some clones are missing from TCRdb's copy, which holds only in-frame ones; the method was immunoSEQ multiplex PCR. Of around 250,000 clones listed, 92% were seen once; the top ten hold roughly 1.6%. The sample taken for sequencing was PBMCs. These receptors all stem from a girl aged 2-10 years in good health and CMV-seronegative.

This clone was counted once. The chain carries TRBV7-3 and TRBJ2-2, with TRBD2 as a possible D gene (5 bases). V was cut by 5 bases and J by 1 base, with 11 bases left in between. Germline V lookup: CDR1 SGHTA, CDR2 FQGTGA. The CDR3 sequence is 15 residues long. CDR3 sequence: CASSPRRENTGELFF. The CDR3 DNA sequence: TGTGCCAGCAGCCCCCGCCGGGAGAACACCGGGGAGCTGTTTTTT.

The V call is TRBV6-4, the J call TRBJ2-7, with 7 bases that match TRBD2. This CDR3 contains 15 residues. Unmatched junction bases numbered 6, after V lost 1 base and J lost 3 bases. Germline loops: CDR1 MRHNA, CDR2 SNTAGT. CDR3 bases: TGTGCCAGCAGTGACTTGGCGGGGGTCTACTACGAGCAGTACTTC. It yields the protein CASSDLAGVYYEQYF.

The sample holds one count of this clone. The rearrangement links TRBV2 to TRBJ2-7, with 7 bases aligning to TRBD1. Trimming at V came to 6 bases and at J to 1 base, leaving 9 bases not matched to a gene. Germline V gene lookup returns CDR1 SNHLY and CDR2 FYNNEI. The CDR3 is 15 residues long. In DNA, the CDR3 is TGTGCCAGCAGAGAAACCCCGGGACAGTCCTACGAGCAGTACTTC. Amino acid sequence: CASRETPGQSYEQYF.

The genes are TRBV7-8 and TRBJ1-5; 7 positions match TRBD1. This CDR3 comprises 14 residues. Germline V gives CDR1 SGHVS, CDR2 FQNEAQ. The V gene end was trimmed by 3 bases and the J gene end by 2 bases; junction bases not matched to a gene: 1. CDR3 coding DNA: TGTGCCAGCAGCTTCGACAGGGGCAATCAGCCCCAGCATTTT. Translated, it gives CASSFDRGNQPQHF.

V is TRBV30 and J is TRBJ2-1; D is unresolved. The germline CDR1 and CDR2 sequences are GTSNPN and SVGIG (reference sequence). The CDR3 extends over 16 amino acids. Trimming shortened V by 2 bases and J by 10 bases, and 24 bases separated the two germline ends. In DNA form, the CDR3 reads TGTGCCTGGAGTCCGAGATCTAGTGCCCTTTCCCCCGAGCAGTTCTTC. As protein: CAWSPRSSALSPEQFF.

V gene TRBV28 combines with J gene TRBJ1-6; TRBD1 is a possible D gene (6 bases). V lost 1 base to trimming and J lost 7 bases, with 11 bases between them. Germline V gene sequence: CDR1 MDHEN, CDR2 SYDVKM. The CDR3 spans 15 residues. The CDR3 DNA reads as TGTGCCAGCAGTTTATTCAGGGGAGGGAATTCACCCCTCCACTTT. Protein: CASSLFRGGNSPLHF.

The chain is built from TRBV5-1 and TRBJ2-7; D remains unclear. V dropped 0 bases and J dropped 7 bases, with 23 bases sitting between them. The germline gives CDR1 SGHRS, CDR2 YFSETQ. The CDR3 spans 17 residues. In DNA form, the CDR3 reads TGCGCCAGCAGCTTGGCCTCAGATTACTACTCAGCAGTAGAGCAGTACTTC. Translation: CASSLASDYYSAVEQYF.

The table lists this clone with a count of one. This chain uses TRBV27 with TRBJ1-2; 7 positions agree with TRBD1. CDR1 MNHEY and CDR2 SMNVEV come from the germline V gene (reference sequence). The CDR3 is made up of 12 amino acids. The ends lost 4 bases at V and 8 bases at J; junction bases unmatched: 4. The CDR3 sequence is CASSYPGGGYTF. The CDR3 DNA follows: TGTGCCAGCAGTTACCCAGGGGGGGGCTACACCTTC.

This clone was found once. This chain links TRBV6-6 with TRBJ2-6, with D possibly being TRBD2 (6 bases). CDR3 length equals 15 residues. V was shortened by 8 bases and J by 0 bases, with 11 bases between the two germline ends. In germline, CDR1 is MNHNY, CDR2 SVGAGI (reference sequence). The CDR3 DNA follows: TGTGCCAGCGTTGGAGGGATCTCTGGGGCCAACGTCCTGACTTTC. The encoded protein is CASVGGISGANVLTF.

This clone was recorded only once. The chain links TRBV7-9 to TRBJ1-1; D might be TRBD1 (6 bases). The CDR3 is made up of 13 amino acids. Germline V gives CDR1 SEHNR, CDR2 FQNEAQ (reference sequence). Trimming shortened V by 5 bases and J by 1 base, and 8 bases separated the two germline ends. CDR3 in DNA: TGTGCCAGCAGCCAGACAGGGAACACTGAAGCTTTCTTT. It yields the protein CASSQTGNTEAFF.

V is TRBV7-2 and J is TRBJ2-1, with 10 nucleotides matching TRBD1. V shed 6 bases, J shed 7 bases, and the junction held 3 bases outside the gene matches. The CDR3 sequence is 13 residues long. CDR1 is SGHTA and CDR2 is FQGNSA in the germline V gene. CDR3 sequence (DNA): TGTGCCAGCAGAAGACAGGGGGCGAATGAGCAGTTCTTC. It codes for CASRRQGANEQFF.

This clone came up a few times. V is TRBV6-6 and J is TRBJ2-7; 7 bases agree with TRBD2. The CDR3 is 14 amino acids. CDR1 is MNHNY and CDR2 is SVGAGI in the germline V gene (reference sequence). V gave up 2 bases and J gave up 5 bases; unmatched junction bases: 6. CDR3 loop: CASSYGGREDEQYF. The CDR3 coding sequence is TGTGCCAGCAGTTACGGGGGGAGGGAGGACGAGCAGTACTTC.

The J gene is TRBJ1-5, the V gene TRBV2; D possibly corresponds to TRBD1 (5 bases). Between the trimmed V and J ends, which lost 7 bases and 6 bases, there was a span of 19 bases. In germline, CDR1 is SNHLY, CDR2 FYNNEI. The CDR3 runs 15 residues. The CDR3 DNA reads as TGTGCCAGCACCCCGGGCGGGGGGTTGGTTCAGCCCCAGCATTTT. This encodes CASTPGGGLVQPQHF.

The J gene is TRBJ2-1, the V gene TRBV28, with 7 bases lining up with TRBD1. The CDR3 is made up of 18 amino acids. Unmatched junction bases numbered 17, after V lost 7 bases and J lost 2 bases. CDR1 is MDHEN and CDR2 is SYDVKM in the germline V gene. CDR3 in amino acids: CASTRDSQLFRPYNEQFF. CDR3 coding DNA: TGTGCCAGCACCCGGGACAGTCAATTATTTCGGCCCTACAATGAGCAGTTCTTC.

The V call is TRBV7-8, the J call TRBJ2-5; D perhaps matches TRBD2 (5 bases). V was shortened by 5 bases and J by 4 bases, with 20 bases between the two germline ends. Germline lookup yields CDR1 SGHVS and CDR2 FQNEAQ. This CDR3 comprises 16 residues. The CDR3 coding sequence is TGTGCCAGCAGCCCCCTGCTTGAGGGAGACATAGAGACCCAGTACTTC. This sequence encodes CASSPLLEGDIETQYF.

The V gene is TRBV6-1, the J gene TRBJ2-5; D possibly corresponds to TRBD1 (7 bases). Germline V CDR1 and CDR2: MNHNS, SASEGT. This CDR3 is built from 14 residues. V dropped 10 bases and J dropped 7 bases, with 22 bases sitting between them. CDR3 protein: CATFPTGRFGTQYF. DNA of the CDR3: TGTGCCACGTTTCCGACAGGGAGGTTTGGGACCCAGTACTTC.

The genes are TRBV6-6 and TRBJ1-2; D is unclear. Looked up from germline, CDR1 is MNHNY and CDR2 is SVGAGI (reference sequence). The V end was cut by 2 bases, the J end by 6 bases, with 10 bases between. This CDR3 comprises 13 residues. CDR3 coding DNA: TGTGCCAGCAGTTACGGAGTATACGATGGCTACACCTTC. Its protein product is CASSYGVYDGYTF.

The genes are TRBV4-1 and TRBJ1-5, with a possible D match to TRBD1 (5 bases). The CDR3 is 18 amino acids. CDR1 MGHRA and CDR2 YSYEKL come from the germline V gene. The V end was cut by 0 bases, the J end by 0 bases, with 15 bases between. The DNA for the CDR3 is TGCGCCAGCAGCCAAGATCGAACAGGCTTAGTTAGCAATCAGCCCCAGCATTTT. Its translation is CASSQDRTGLVSNQPQHF.

The rearrangement links TRBV2 to TRBJ2-3, with TRBD2 identical over 8 bases. The junction had 9 bases not matched to a gene; V was cut back by 8 bases and J by 5 bases. The CDR3 has 14 residues. Germline values: CDR1 SNHLY, CDR2 FYNNEI. CDR3 nucleotide sequence: TGTGCCAGCCCACGGGGTAGCGGGGAAGATACGCAGTATTTT. Translation gives CASPRGSGEDTQYF.

The chain is built from TRBV27 and TRBJ1-1; TRBD1 agrees at 8 bases. The CDR3 runs 17 residues. Per germline, CDR1 MNHEY and CDR2 SMNVEV (reference sequence). J was trimmed by 5 bases and V by 8 bases; bases with no gene match: 19. CDR3 nucleotide sequence: TGTGCCAGCGCCCTCGACAGGGGAAAGTATTCTCGGACTGAAGCTTTCTTT. Encoded protein: CASALDRGKYSRTEAFF.

To note about this clone: This specimen includes other DNA sequences encoding the same CDR3. The CDR3 DNA is TGTGCCAGCAGTTCGGGAGATTCCTACGAGCAGTACTTC. Its translation: CASSSGDSYEQYF. This chain links TRBV6-5 with TRBJ2-7; TRBD2 is a possible D gene (6 bases). V was trimmed by 4 bases and J by 1 base, leaving 8 bases between them. The length of the CDR3 is 13 residues. The germline gives CDR1 MNHEY, CDR2 SVGAGI.

The chain uses TRBV7-2 and TRBJ1-1; D is ambiguous. The CDR3 loop spans 13 amino acids. V gave up 2 bases and J gave up 1 base, with 5 bases separating them. Germline V lookup: CDR1 SGHTA, CDR2 FQGNSA. In DNA form, the CDR3 reads TGTGCCAGCAGCTTAATTCAGAACACTGAAGCTTTCTTT. This translates into CASSLIQNTEAFF.

The rearrangement uses TRBV2 and TRBJ2-1, with a tentative D call TRBD1 (5 bases). The CDR3 length is 15 residues. The germline gives CDR1 SNHLY, CDR2 FYNNEI. The V end was cut by 11 bases, the J end by 1 base, with 18 bases between. The DNA for the CDR3 is TGTGCCGAAAAAGGGGCTTCCGGGTCCTACAATGAGCAGTTCTTC. Protein: CAEKGASGSYNEQFF. Variable domain in full (rest from reference TRBV2 and TRBJ2-1): EPEVTQTPSHQVTQMGQEVILRCVPISNHLYFYWYRQILGQKVEFLVSFYNNEISEKSEIFDDQFSVERPDGSNFTLKIRSTKLEDSAMYFCAEKGASGSYNEQFFGPGTRLTVL.

This chain uses TRBV11-2 with TRBJ1-6; no reliable D call. From germline, CDR1 is SGHAT and CDR2 FQNNGV. Between the trimmed V and J ends, which lost 5 bases and 0 bases, there was a span of 14 bases. This CDR3 region has 17 residues. DNA for the CDR3: TGTGCCAGCAGCCTGCGACTGAAGAGCTCCTATAATTCACCCCTCCACTTT. As protein: CASSLRLKSSYNSPLHF.

The chain links TRBV19 to TRBJ1-1; TRBD1 matches 10 bases. Germline V gene sequence: CDR1 LNHDA, CDR2 SQIVND (reference sequence). The CDR3 totals 16 residues. V was clipped by 4 bases and J by 4 bases; unmatched bases: 9. This CDR3 is CASSRSTGGAGTEAFF. For the CDR3, the DNA is TGTGCCAGTAGTAGATCGACAGGGGGCGCGGGCACTGAAGCTTTCTTT.